Presented here are 13 T cell receptor beta chains from one specimen sequenced in a study of shared clonotypes between healthy human individuals. Only CD45RO-negative cells positively selected for CCR7 counted as naive CD8 cells, so terminally differentiated effector memory CD45RA+ cells were excluded. TCRdb keeps only in-frame clones here, not all; method: immunoSEQ multiplex PCR. The data contain about 2 million clones, over 85% of them singletons. The sample taken for sequencing was naive CD8+ T cells sorted from blood. The receptors here all came from a man between 18 and 29 years old in good health.

The genes are TRBV11-2 and TRBJ1-3, with D unclear. The length of the CDR3 is 16 residues. Germline V gives CDR1 SGHAT, CDR2 FQNNGV. V was cut by 4 bases and J by 0 bases, with 13 bases left in between. CDR3 in DNA: TGTGCCAGCAGCTCCGCGGACCCGAGCTCTGGAAACACCATATATTTT. Amino acids: CASSSADPSSGNTIYF.

V usage is TRBV5-8 and J usage is TRBJ2-1; D call uncertain. This CDR3 has 16 amino acids. V lost 1 base and J 12 bases, leaving 23 bases between the germline ends. Germline CDR1 and CDR2: SGHTS and YDEGEE. CDR3 region: CASSLLSQALMTGQFF. DNA of the CDR3: TGTGCCAGCAGCTTGTTGTCTCAGGCGCTAATGACTGGGCAGTTCTTC. Full variable domain (missing parts from reference TRBV5-8 and TRBJ2-1): EAGVTQSPTHLIKTRGQQATLRCSPISGHTSVYWYQQALGLGLQFLLWYDEGEERNRGNFPPRFSGRQFPNYSSELNVNALELEDSALYLCASSLLSQALMTGQFFGPGTRLTVL.

The V gene is TRBV7-8, the J gene TRBJ2-3, with TRBD2 matching 14 bases. The CDR3 contains 18 residues. Trimming at V came to 5 bases and at J to 2 bases, leaving 9 bases not matched to a gene. Germline CDR1 SGHVS, CDR2 FQNEAQ. CDR3 protein: CASSPGLAGAPYTDTQYF. CDR3 DNA: TGTGCCAGCAGCCCGGGACTAGCGGGGGCCCCCTACACAGATACGCAGTATTTT.

This chain links TRBV5-6 with TRBJ1-1; D gene unclear. V shed 0 bases and J shed 2 bases, with 8 bases lying between them. Germline assignment: CDR1 SGHDT and CDR2 YYEEEE. The CDR3 has 14 amino acids. The CDR3 spells CASSLGRTNTEAFF. CDR3 DNA sequence: TGTGCCAGCAGCTTGGGGCGGACTAACACTGAAGCTTTCTTT.

J is TRBJ2-3 and V is TRBV7-8; D perhaps matches TRBD1 (6 bases). Germline-derived CDR1 and CDR2 are SGHVS and FQNEAQ. This CDR3 comprises 14 residues. Trimming shortened V by 1 base and J by 2 bases, and 7 bases separated the two germline ends. The CDR3 protein is CASSLGDNTDTQYF. CDR3 sequence (DNA): TGTGCCAGCAGCTTAGGGGACAACACAGATACGCAGTATTTT.

The CDR3 DNA sequence: TGTGCCAGCAGCTTGATGACAGGAGGCACTGAAGCTTTCTTT. Amino acids: CASSLMTGGTEAFF. The V and J genes are TRBV7-2 and TRBJ1-1, with a weak D call TRBD1 (6 bases). The CDR3 extends over 14 amino acids. The germline CDR1 and CDR2 sequences are SGHTA and FQGNSA. The V and J ends lost 3 bases and 4 bases respectively, with 12 bases between them.

This chain links TRBV2 with TRBJ2-1, with 7 bases matching TRBD2. J lost 6 bases, V lost 2 bases, and 10 bases had no gene match. The CDR3 is 16 residues long. Per germline, CDR1 SNHLY and CDR2 FYNNEI. The CDR3 here is CASSELGEGLLNEQFF. The DNA of the CDR3 is TGTGCCAGCAGTGAATTGGGGGAGGGCCTACTCAATGAGCAGTTCTTC.

The chain is built from TRBV7-8 and TRBJ2-7; D not resolved. This CDR3 is 13 amino acids long. CDR1 and CDR2 (germline): SGHVS, FQNEAQ. Trimming cost V 0 bases and J 5 bases, with 8 bases left between them. Here the CDR3 reads CASSLALGNEQYF. CDR3 DNA: TGTGCCAGCAGCTTAGCTCTAGGAAACGAGCAGTACTTC.

For the CDR3, the DNA is TGTGCCAGCAGCTCTACTAGCGGGAGGGGGGAACAGCCCTACGGCGAGCAGTACTTC. The encoded protein is CASSSTSGRGEQPYGEQYF. The rearrangement links TRBV7-2 to TRBJ2-7, with 13 nucleotides matching TRBD2. The germline gives CDR1 SGHTA, CDR2 FQGNSA. This CDR3 is built from 19 residues. J gave up 6 bases and V 4 bases, and 18 bases lay outside the gene matches.

V and J are TRBV6-5 and TRBJ1-1, with D unclear. V shed 5 bases and J shed 0 bases, with 13 bases lying between them. The germline V gene has CDR1 MNHEY and CDR2 SVGAGI. The CDR3 loop spans 15 amino acids. CDR3 loop: CASSPDLDVNTEAFF. The DNA for the CDR3 is TGTGCCAGCAGTCCCGACCTAGATGTGAACACTGAAGCTTTCTTT.

The CDR3 DNA sequence: TGCGCCAGCAGCCCCCCCGGGACAGGGGCTTACAATGAGCAGTTCTTC. As protein: CASSPPGTGAYNEQFF. The V and J genes are TRBV4-1 and TRBJ2-1; the match to TRBD1 covers 10 bases. Trimming cost V 4 bases and J 4 bases; bases outside gene matches: 7. Germline V gene sequence: CDR1 MGHRA, CDR2 YSYEKL. The CDR3 is 16 residues long.

The chain carries TRBV7-8 and TRBJ2-2; no clear D gene. Germline V gene lookup returns CDR1 SGHVS and CDR2 FQNEAQ. The length of the CDR3 is 16 residues. Trimming stripped 5 bases from V and 0 bases from J, with 13 bases between. The CDR3 reads CASSLSGGANTGELFF. The CDR3 DNA follows: TGTGCCAGCAGCCTCTCCGGCGGAGCGAACACCGGGGAGCTGTTTTTT.

This rearrangement joins TRBV4-1 to TRBJ1-3, with D tentatively TRBD1 (5 bases). The germline V gene encodes CDR1 MGHRA and CDR2 YSYEKL. The CDR3 contains 12 residues. V was shortened by 0 bases and J by 14 bases, with 11 bases between the two germline ends. CDR3 region: CASSQDGGTVYF. Written as DNA, the CDR3 is TGCGCCAGCAGCCAAGACGGGGGTACCGTATATTTT.